Listed below are T cell receptor beta chains from one sample, sequenced in a study of T cell responses to AZD1222 COVID-19 vaccine. Repertoires were generated with immunoSEQ multiplex PCR, while TCRdb's copy carries only in-frame clones and drops some. The sample holds 200,000 or so clones, 85% to 90% seen once. The material sequenced was peripheral blood, taken on day 0 of MenACWY control vaccination. These receptor sequences come from an adult in good health. Each CDR3 is given with its conserved first and last residue. D genes are given only for firm matches. Clone size is not always given. Where it is, it says once, few, many or a class for expanded clones.

>TRBJ2-1|TRBD1|once|TRBV12-3/TRBV12-4
CASNPTGGHEQFF
TGTGCCAGCAATCCTACAGGGGGCCATGAGCAGTTCTTC
>TRBJ2-5|TRBD2|NA|TRBV3-1/TRBV3-2
CASSQGRVAGGETQYF
TGTGCCAGCAGCCAAGGAAGGGTCGCGGGAGGAGAGACCCAGTACTTC
>TRBJ2-3|TRBD2|NA|TRBV28
CASSAGTSGRGDTQYF
TGTGCCAGCAGTGCCGGGACTAGCGGGAGAGGGGATACGCAGTATTTT
>TRBJ1-2|TRBD1|NA|TRBV24-1
CATSHRTGANYGYTF
TGTGCCACCAGTCATAGGACAGGGGCGAACTATGGCTACACCTTC
>TRBJ1-4|TRBD1|NA|TRBV4-1
CASNRQGAHEKLFF
TGCGCCAGCAACCGACAGGGGGCTCACGAAAAACTGTTTTTT
>TRBJ2-3|NA|NA|TRBV30
CAWRLGSLDTQYF
TGTGCCTGGAGGTTGGGAAGTCTAGATACGCAGTATTTT
>TRBJ1-6|TRBD1|NA|TRBV25-1
CASSRGQGGSPLHF
TGTGCCAGCAGTCGAGGACAGGGTGGCTCACCCCTCCACTTT
>TRBJ2-7|TRBD2|NA|TRBV5-6
CASSFRTSGRAYEQYF
TGTGCCAGCAGCTTCCGGACTAGCGGGAGAGCCTACGAGCAGTACTTC
>TRBJ2-1|NA|NA|TRBV5-4
CASSKWGGSYNEQFF
TGTGCCAGCAGTAAGTGGGGTGGCTCCTACAATGAGCAGTTCTTC
>TRBJ1-2|TRBD1|NA|TRBV7-3
CASSLGGRDRGSGNYGYTF
TGTGCCAGCAGCTTAGGCGGCCGGGACAGGGGATCCGGAAACTATGGCTACACCTTC
>TRBJ2-1|NA|NA|TRBV29-1
CSATGTFYNEQFF
TGCAGCGCCACCGGGACATTCTACAATGAGCAGTTCTTC
>TRBJ1-1|TRBD1|few|TRBV5-1
CASSLTGDRNTEAFF
TGCGCCAGCAGCTTGACAGGGGATAGGAACACTGAAGCTTTCTTT
>TRBJ1-6|TRBD1|NA|TRBV19
CASRGQGVSPLHF
TGTGCCAGTAGGGGACAGGGTGTTTCACCCCTCCACTTT
>TRBJ2-5|NA|NA|TRBV7-9
CASSSSQETQYF
TGTGCCAGCAGCTCTAGCCAAGAGACCCAGTACTTC
>TRBJ2-3|TRBD2|NA|TRBV30
CASGGGRYNTDTQYF
TGTGCCTCGGGAGGGGGGAGGTACAACACAGATACGCAGTATTTT
>TRBJ1-1|NA|NA|TRBV21-1
CASSSRQGVTEAFF
TGTGCCAGCAGCTCGAGACAGGGGGTCACTGAAGCTTTCTTT
>TRBJ2-5|NA|NA|TRBV18
CASSPSRQYQETQYF
TGTGCCAGCTCACCATCTCGACAGTACCAAGAGACCCAGTACTTC
>TRBJ1-5|NA|NA|TRBV18
CASSPMGPSNELIQPQHF
TGTGCCAGCTCACCCATGGGGCCGAGTAACGAGTTAATTCAGCCCCAGCATTTT
>TRBJ2-4|TRBD2|NA|TRBV4-1
CASSQLAGTSGGENIQYF
TGCGCCAGCAGCCAACTTGCAGGGACTAGCGGGGGGGAAAACATTCAGTACTTC
>TRBJ2-7|NA|NA|TRBV27
CASILQRIGTQSSYEQYF
TGTGCCAGCATCCTCCAGCGGATAGGGACGCAGAGCTCCTACGAGCAGTACTTC
>TRBJ1-5|NA|NA|TRBV6-5
CASSYSANQPQHF
TGTGCCAGCAGTTACTCGGCGAATCAGCCCCAGCATTTT
>TRBJ1-5|NA|NA|TRBV6-6
CASKNGGLSNQPQHF
TGTGCCAGCAAAAACGGGGGTCTTAGCAATCAGCCCCAGCATTTT
>TRBJ1-2|NA|NA|TRBV6-1
CASSEASGYYGYTF
TGTGCCAGCAGTGAAGCGTCAGGGTACTATGGCTACACCTTC
>TRBJ2-3|NA|once|TRBV7-9
CASSTTGLPTDTQYF
TGTGCCAGCAGCACGACAGGTCTTCCGACAGATACGCAGTATTTT
>TRBJ1-6|NA|NA|TRBV11-2
CASSSGSSPLHF
TGTGCCAGCAGCTCCGGCAGCTCACCCCTCCACTTT
>TRBJ2-2|NA|NA|TRBV4-3
CASGDGTGELFF
TGCGCCAGCGGGGACGGCACCGGGGAGCTGTTTTTT
>TRBJ2-1|NA|NA|TRBV6-5
CASSYQGANEQFF
TGTGCCAGCAGTTACCAAGGGGCCAATGAGCAGTTCTTC
>TRBJ2-1|TRBD2|once|TRBV6-2/TRBV6-3
CASSSGLALKDEQFF
TGTGCCAGCAGTTCGGGACTAGCGCTGAAGGATGAGCAGTTCTTC